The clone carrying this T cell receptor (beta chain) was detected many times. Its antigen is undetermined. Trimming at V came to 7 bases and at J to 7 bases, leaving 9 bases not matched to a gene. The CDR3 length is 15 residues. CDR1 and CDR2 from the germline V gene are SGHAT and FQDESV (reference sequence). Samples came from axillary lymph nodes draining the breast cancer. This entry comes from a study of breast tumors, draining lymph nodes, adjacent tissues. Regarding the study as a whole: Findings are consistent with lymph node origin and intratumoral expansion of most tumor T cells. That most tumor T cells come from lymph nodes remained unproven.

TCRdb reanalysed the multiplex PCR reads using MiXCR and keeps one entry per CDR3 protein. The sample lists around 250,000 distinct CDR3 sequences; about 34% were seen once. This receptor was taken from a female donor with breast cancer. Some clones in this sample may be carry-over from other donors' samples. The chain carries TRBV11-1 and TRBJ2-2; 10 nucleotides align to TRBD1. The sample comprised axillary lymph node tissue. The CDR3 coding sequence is TGTGCCAGCACCTCCGGGACAGGGGCAGACGGGGAGCTGTTTTTT. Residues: CASTSGTGADGELFF.